This passage covers 8 T cell receptor beta chains from one sample sequenced in a study of T-cell memory formation after mild COVID-19. In TCRdb, the 5' RACE reads were re-called with MiXCR into one record per CDR3 protein. Here the sample spans about 260,000 distinct CDR3 sequences, 16% being singletons. The sample consisted of PBMCs or a T cell subset sorted from them (not recorded which). These receptors all come from a man aged 18 to 29 who had mild COVID-19 (a few samples of this study predate the infection). Cell type and time point are not known.

Many counts were recorded for this clonotype. This chain connects TRBV7-9 to TRBJ2-1, with a tentative D call TRBD2 (6 bases). CDR3 length: 18 residues. The ends were cut back, 5 bases at V and 6 bases at J, with 26 bases in the middle. CDR1 and CDR2 (germline): SEHNR, FQNEAQ (reference sequence). The CDR3 DNA follows: TGTGCCAGCAGCGGTGTCGTTCAGGCAGGGAGGATACCCAATGAGCAGTTCTTC. It codes for CASSGVVQAGRIPNEQFF.

V gene TRBV5-1 combines with J gene TRBJ1-1; D might be TRBD1 (5 bases). Germline V CDR1 and CDR2: SGHRS, YFSETQ. This CDR3 contains 15 residues. The V gene lost 7 bases and the J gene lost 1 base, with 17 bases spanning the gap. CDR3 residues: CASAPGPNQNTEAFF. Here the CDR3 DNA reads TGCGCCAGCGCGCCGGGACCGAATCAGAACACTGAAGCTTTCTTT.

The rearrangement uses TRBV4-1 and TRBJ1-4; no clear D gene. Germline CDR1 MGHRA, CDR2 YSYEKL. The CDR3 length is 14 residues. V was clipped by 1 base and J by 8 bases, with 11 bases between them. This CDR3 is CASSQVWVGEKLFF. The DNA of the CDR3 is TGCGCCAGCAGCCAAGTTTGGGTCGGAGAAAAACTGTTTTTT.

This chain uses TRBV28 with TRBJ2-1; D gene unclear. From germline, CDR1 is MDHEN and CDR2 SYDVKM. The germline V and J ends were trimmed by 7 bases and 7 bases, with 8 bases remaining between them. The CDR3 runs to 11 residues. The CDR3 sequence is CASTLHNEQFF. CDR3 sequence (DNA): TGTGCCAGCACCCTTCATAATGAGCAGTTCTTC.

This chain connects TRBV29-1 to TRBJ1-1, with D tentatively TRBD1 (5 bases). The CDR3 spans 14 residues. Germline V gene lookup returns CDR1 SQVTM and CDR2 ANQGSEA. V lost 2 bases, J lost 6 bases, and 16 bases lay in between. The CDR3 nucleotides are TGCAGCGTTGAAATGCCAGGGAGGTGGGCTGAAGCTTTCTTT. This codes for CSVEMPGRWAEAFF.

The gene calls are TRBV6-1 and TRBJ2-7; D call uncertain. Trimming cost V 5 bases and J 2 bases, with 13 bases left between them. The CDR3 is made up of 14 amino acids. Per germline, CDR1 MNHNS and CDR2 SASEGT. As DNA, the CDR3 is TGTGCCAGCAGTTATGACCGGGTCGCCTACGAGCAGTACGTC. This translates into CASSYDRVAYEQYV.

The gene calls are TRBV20-1 and TRBJ2-3; tentative D call: TRBD2 (7 bases). The germline V gene has CDR1 DFQATT and CDR2 SNEGSKA (reference sequence). V lost 6 bases and J lost 1, with 17 bases in between. CDR3 length: 15 amino acids. CDR3 in DNA: TGCAGTGCGAAGGGGGGGGCAGGAGGCACAGATACGCAGTATTTT. The encoded protein is CSAKGGAGGTDTQYF.

This clonotype was counted only a few times. The J gene is TRBJ2-5, the V gene TRBV28, with D perhaps being TRBD1 or TRBD2 (6 bases each). The CDR3 sequence is 14 residues long. Germline values: CDR1 MDHEN, CDR2 SYDVKM. The V end lost 6 bases, the J end lost 5 bases, and 16 bases lay between the germline ends. The CDR3 region has the DNA TGTGCCAGCAGCTCGCCGGGGGCCAGGGAGACCCAGTACTTC. Its translation: CASSSPGARETQYF.